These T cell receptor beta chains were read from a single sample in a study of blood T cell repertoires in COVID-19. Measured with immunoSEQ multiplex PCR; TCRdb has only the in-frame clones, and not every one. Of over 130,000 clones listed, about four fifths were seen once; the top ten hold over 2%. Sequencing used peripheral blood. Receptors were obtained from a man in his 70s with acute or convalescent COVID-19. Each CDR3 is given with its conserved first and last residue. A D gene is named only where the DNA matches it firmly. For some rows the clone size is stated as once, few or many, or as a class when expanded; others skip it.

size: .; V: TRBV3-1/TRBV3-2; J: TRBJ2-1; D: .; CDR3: CASSQGSWGGAYNEQFF; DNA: TGTGCCAGCAGCCAAGGATCTTGGGGGGGCGCGTACAATGAGCAGTTCTTC
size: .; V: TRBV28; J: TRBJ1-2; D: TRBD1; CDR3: CASSSYRGGGYTF; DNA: TGTGCCAGCAGTTCGTACAGAGGGGGCGGCTACACCTTC
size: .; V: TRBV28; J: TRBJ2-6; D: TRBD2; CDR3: CASSLRGAGRANVLTF; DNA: TGTGCCAGCAGTTTGCGGGGGGCGGGGAGGGCCAACGTCCTGACTTTC
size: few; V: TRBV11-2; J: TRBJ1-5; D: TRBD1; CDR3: CASSPGGTGNQPQHF; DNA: TGTGCCAGCAGCCCTGGGGGGACAGGGAATCAGCCCCAGCATTTT
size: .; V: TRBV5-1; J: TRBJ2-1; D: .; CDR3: CASSTGTYNEQFF; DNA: TGCGCCAGCAGCACCGGGACTTACAATGAGCAGTTCTTC
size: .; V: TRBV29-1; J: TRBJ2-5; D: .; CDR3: CSVKDSQETQYF; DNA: TGCAGCGTTAAGGACAGCCAAGAGACCCAGTACTTC
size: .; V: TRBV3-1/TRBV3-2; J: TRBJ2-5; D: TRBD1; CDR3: CASTKAGTGVGETQYF; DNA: TGTGCCAGCACCAAAGCCGGGACAGGGGTCGGAGAGACCCAGTACTTC
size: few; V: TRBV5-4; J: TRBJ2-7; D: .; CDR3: CASSLPRQGSSYEQYF; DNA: TGTGCCAGCAGCCTGCCACGACAAGGAAGCTCCTACGAGCAGTACTTC
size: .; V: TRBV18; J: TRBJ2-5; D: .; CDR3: CASSPPGLAETQYF; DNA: TGTGCCAGCTCACCACCGGGGTTAGCGGAGACCCAGTACTTC
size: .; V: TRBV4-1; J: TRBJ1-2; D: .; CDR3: CASSQGVTGRGYTF; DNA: TGCGCCAGCAGCCAAGGCGTCACAGGGAGAGGCTACACCTTC
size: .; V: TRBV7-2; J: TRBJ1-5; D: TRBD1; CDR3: CASSLVQGSNQPQHF; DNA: TGTGCCAGCAGCCTAGTACAGGGGTCGAATCAGCCCCAGCATTTT
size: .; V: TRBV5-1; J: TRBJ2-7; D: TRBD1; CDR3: CASSWATGVEQYF; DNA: TGCGCCAGCAGCTGGGCTACAGGGGTTGAGCAGTACTTC
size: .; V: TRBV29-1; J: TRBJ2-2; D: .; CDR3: CSVVVGFPGELFF; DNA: TGCAGCGTTGTGGTCGGGTTCCCCGGGGAGCTGTTTTTT
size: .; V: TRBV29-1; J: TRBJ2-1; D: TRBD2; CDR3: CSVEDGTTIPPRQFF; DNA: TGCAGCGTTGAAGATGGGACTACCATCCCACCGCGACAGTTCTTC
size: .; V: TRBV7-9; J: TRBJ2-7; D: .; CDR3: CASKPPGQASYEQYF; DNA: TGTGCCAGCAAACCCCCTGGGCAGGCAAGCTACGAGCAGTACTTC
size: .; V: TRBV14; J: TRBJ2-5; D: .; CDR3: CASSQVRGETQYF; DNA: TGTGCCAGCAGCCAAGTAAGGGGGGAGACCCAGTACTTC
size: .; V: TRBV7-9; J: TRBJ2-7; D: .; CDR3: CASSLGGRQKQYF; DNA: TGTGCCAGCAGCTTAGGGGGAAGACAGAAACAGTACTTC
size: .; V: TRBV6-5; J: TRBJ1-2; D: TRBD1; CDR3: CASSRTGPFGYTF; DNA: TGTGCCAGCAGCAGGACAGGGCCATTTGGCTACACCTTC
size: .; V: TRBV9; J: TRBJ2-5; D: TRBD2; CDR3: CASNYGAGGTQETQYF; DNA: TGTGCCAGCAACTACGGAGCGGGGGGGACCCAAGAGACCCAGTACTTC
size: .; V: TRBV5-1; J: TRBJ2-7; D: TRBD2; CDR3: CASMGGDYEQYF; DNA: TGCGCCAGCATGGGGGGGGACTACGAGCAGTACTTC
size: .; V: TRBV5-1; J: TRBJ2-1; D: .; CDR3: CASSLGRYLARNEQFF; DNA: TGCGCCAGCAGCTTGGGGCGGTATCTAGCCCGCAATGAGCAGTTCTTC
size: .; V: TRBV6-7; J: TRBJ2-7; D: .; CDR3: CASSYVGEGPSYEQYF; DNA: TGTGCCAGCAGTTACGTGGGAGAGGGCCCTTCCTACGAGCAGTACTTC
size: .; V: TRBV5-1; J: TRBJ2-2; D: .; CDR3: CASQQGGWTGELFF; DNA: TGCGCCAGCCAACAAGGGGGATGGACCGGGGAGCTGTTTTTT
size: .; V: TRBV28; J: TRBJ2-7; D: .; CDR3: CASTQTGYEQYF; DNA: TGTGCCAGCACCCAAACCGGCTACGAGCAGTACTTC
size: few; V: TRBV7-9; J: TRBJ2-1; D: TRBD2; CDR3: CASSPSGVVYNEQFF; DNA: TGTGCCAGCAGTCCTAGCGGGGTGGTCTACAATGAGCAGTTCTTC
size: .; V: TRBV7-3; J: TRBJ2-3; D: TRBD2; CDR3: CASSHDSRGASTDTQYF; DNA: TGTGCCAGCAGTCATGACTCGCGGGGGGCTTCCACAGATACGCAGTATTTT
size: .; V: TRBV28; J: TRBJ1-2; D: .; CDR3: CASSVYSPKTATNYGYTF; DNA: TGTGCCAGCAGTGTTTACTCCCCGAAAACAGCTACTAACTATGGCTACACCTTC
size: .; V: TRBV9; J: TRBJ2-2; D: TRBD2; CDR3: CASSVDGRAGGELFF; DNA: TGTGCCAGCAGCGTAGACGGGAGGGCCGGCGGGGAGCTGTTTTTT
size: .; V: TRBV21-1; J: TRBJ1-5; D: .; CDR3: CASSKSRFGPSNQPQHF; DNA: TGTGCCAGCAGCAAAAGCCGGTTTGGGCCTAGCAATCAGCCCCAGCATTTT
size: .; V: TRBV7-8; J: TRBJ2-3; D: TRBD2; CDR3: CASSLRSGTSGGPTDTQYF; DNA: TGTGCCAGCAGCCTCCGCTCCGGGACTAGCGGGGGGCCCACAGATACGCAGTATTTT
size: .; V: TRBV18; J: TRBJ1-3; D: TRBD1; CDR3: CASSPTGATGNTIYF; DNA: TGTGCCAGCTCACCGACAGGGGCCACTGGAAACACCATATATTTT
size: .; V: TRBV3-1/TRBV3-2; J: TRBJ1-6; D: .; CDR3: CASSHGGLESPLHF; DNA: TGTGCCAGCAGCCACGGGGGGCTGGAATCACCCCTCCACTTT
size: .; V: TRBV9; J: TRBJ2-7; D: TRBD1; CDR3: CASSVGTGNSHEQYF; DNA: TGTGCCAGCAGCGTAGGGACAGGGAACTCCCACGAGCAGTACTTC
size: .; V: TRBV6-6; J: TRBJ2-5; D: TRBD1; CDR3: CASSRDRDRNTETQYF; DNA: TGTGCCAGCAGCCGAGACCGGGACAGGAACACGGAGACCCAGTACTTC
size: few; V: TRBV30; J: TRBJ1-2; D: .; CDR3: CAWSVQGAVYGYTF; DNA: TGTGCCTGGAGTGTACAGGGCGCGGTCTATGGCTACACCTTC
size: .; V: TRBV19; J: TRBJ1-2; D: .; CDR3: CASSIFVADQGYTF; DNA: TGTGCCAGTAGTATATTTGTAGCTGATCAGGGCTACACCTTC
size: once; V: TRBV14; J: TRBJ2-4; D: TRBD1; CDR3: CASSQSRDSLQYF; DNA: TGTGCCAGCAGCCAATCCCGGGACAGTCTTCAGTACTTC
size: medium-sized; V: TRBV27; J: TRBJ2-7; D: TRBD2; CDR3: CASSKTSGVSYEQYF; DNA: TGTGCCAGCAGTAAGACTAGCGGTGTTTCCTACGAGCAGTACTTC